Each of the 27 T cell receptor beta chains below was sequenced from the same sample in a study of T cell responses to AZD1222 COVID-19 vaccine. TCRdb's copy holds only in-frame clones and misses some; the assay was immunoSEQ multiplex PCR. The top ten clones hold more than 12% of a sample with around 58,000 clones, roughly nine tenths of them seen once. The source material was peripheral blood, sampled 28 days after the second AZD1222 dose. These receptors came from an adult who received the AZD1222 COVID-19 vaccine.

The rearrangement uses TRBV3-1 (or the pseudogene TRBV3-2) and TRBJ2-1; D is perhaps TRBD1 (6 bases). The CDR3 is made up of 13 amino acids. Germline assignment: CDR1 LGHDT and CDR2 YNNKEL (reference sequence). V was trimmed by 6 bases and J by 1 base, leaving 7 bases between them. DNA for the CDR3: TGTGCCAGCAGGCAGGGGTCCTACAATGAGCAGTTCTTC. Translated, it gives CASRQGSYNEQFF.

The V gene is TRBV28, the J gene TRBJ1-2; D remains ambiguous. V shed 2 bases and J shed 0 bases, with 16 bases lying between them. The germline gives CDR1 MDHEN, CDR2 SYDVKM. The CDR3 spans 17 residues. CDR3 nucleotide sequence: TGTGCCAGCAGTTTAGGCATTACGCTAGGGACTAACTATGGCTACACCTTC. The encoded protein is CASSLGITLGTNYGYTF.

The rearrangement joins TRBV10-2 to TRBJ1-1; perhaps TRBD1 as D (6 bases). Deletions cut 2 bases from V and 4 bases from J, with 8 bases between. The CDR3 contains 13 residues. The V gene's germline CDR1 is WSHSY and CDR2 SAAADI. CDR3 DNA sequence: TGCGCCAGCAGTGAGACAGGGATCACTGAAGCTTTCTTT. This gives the protein CASSETGITEAFF.

The genes are TRBV25-1 and TRBJ1-4, with D unclear. Per the germline V gene, CDR1 is MGHDK and CDR2 is SYGVNS. The CDR3 loop spans 13 amino acids. Trimming shortened V by 9 bases and J by 0 bases, and 8 bases separated the two germline ends. In DNA form, the CDR3 reads TGTGCCAGTCCCCAGGCAACTAATGAAAAACTGTTTTTT. Translating it yields CASPQATNEKLFF. Variable domain in full (rest from reference TRBV25-1 and TRBJ1-4): EADIYQTPRYLVIGTGKKITLECSQTMGHDKMYWYQQDPGMELHLIHYSYGVNSTEKGDLSSESTVSRIRTEHFPLTLESARPSHTSQYLCASPQATNEKLFFGSGTQLSVL.

The chain carries TRBV27 and TRBJ2-7; D not certain. V was trimmed by 7 bases and J by 0 bases, leaving 7 bases between them. This CDR3 is 12 amino acids long. Germline V gives CDR1 MNHEY, CDR2 SMNVEV (reference sequence). Here the CDR3 reads CASITSSYEQYF. The DNA for the CDR3 is TGTGCCAGCATTACGAGCTCCTACGAGCAGTACTTC.

This chain links TRBV19 with TRBJ1-2, with 8 bases identical to TRBD1. Per the germline V gene, CDR1 is LNHDA and CDR2 is SQIVND (reference sequence). The CDR3 extends over 15 amino acids. The junction had 5 bases not matched to a gene; V was cut back by 3 bases and J by 2 bases. The chain's CDR3 is CASSIRRTGNYGYTF. For the CDR3, the DNA is TGTGCCAGTAGTATCCGTCGGACAGGGAACTATGGCTACACCTTC.

The J gene is TRBJ2-1, the V gene TRBV5-1, with TRBD2 matching over 7 bases. The V and J ends lost 2 bases and 0 bases, in that order; junction bases with no gene match: 14. Germline values: CDR1 SGHRS, CDR2 YFSETQ. The CDR3 is 19 amino acids. The CDR3 spells CASSLRAGRALSSYNEQFF. The CDR3 nucleotides are TGCGCCAGCAGCTTAAGGGCAGGGAGGGCCCTGAGCTCCTACAATGAGCAGTTCTTC. The full variable domain, completed using reference TRBV5-1 and TRBJ2-1, is KAGVTQTPRYLIKTRGQQVTLSCSPISGHRSVSWYQQTPGQGLQFLFEYFSETQRNKGNFPGRFSGRQFSNSRSEMNVSTLELGDSALYLCASSLRAGRALSSYNEQFFGPGTRLTVL.

This clone has just a few counts. The chain recombines TRBV6-6 with TRBJ2-1; 10 bases align to TRBD2. The CDR3 loop spans 12 amino acids. Germline-derived CDR1 and CDR2 are MNHNY and SVGAGI (reference sequence). With 7 bases clipped from V and 9 bases from J, the junction kept 3 bases outside the gene matches. The CDR3 DNA reads TGTGCCAGCAAGCGGGAGGGTGTTGAGCAGTTCTTC. Residues: CASKREGVEQFF.

This rearrangement joins TRBV11-3 to TRBJ2-7, with TRBD2 matching over 11 bases. Germline CDR1 and CDR2: SGHNT and YENEEA. V lost 0 bases to trimming and J lost 0 bases; unmatched junction nucleotides: 7. The CDR3 totals 18 residues. The CDR3, as DNA: TGTGCCAGCAGCTTAGATCGCCCCGGGACTAGCGGCTCCTACGAGCAGTACTTC. This sequence encodes CASSLDRPGTSGSYEQYF.

The chain combines TRBV11-3 with TRBJ1-3; the match to TRBD1 covers 7 bases. CDR3 length equals 13 residues. The germline V gene has CDR1 SGHNT and CDR2 YENEEA. The trim removed 5 bases at V and 4 bases at J, leaving 2 bases unmatched. CDR3: CASSTGQGNTIYF. The CDR3 region has the DNA TGTGCCAGCAGCACGGGACAGGGAAACACCATATATTTT.

This sequence joins TRBV14 and TRBJ2-1, with D maybe TRBD1 (6 bases). The CDR3 length is 11 residues. Germline V gives CDR1 SGHDN, CDR2 FVKESK. V was shortened by 3 bases and J by 10 bases, with 7 bases between the two germline ends. In DNA, the CDR3 is TGTGCCAGCAGCCAGGGACACGAGCAGTTCTTC. Protein product: CASSQGHEQFF.

The chain uses TRBV7-6 and TRBJ2-2; 15 nucleotides agree with TRBD2. J gave up 4 bases and V 5 bases, and 5 bases lay outside the gene matches. CDR1 SGHVS and CDR2 FNYEAQ come from the germline V gene. CDR3 length: 17 amino acids. The CDR3 DNA reads as TGTGCCAGCAGCCGCGGGACTAGCGGGAGGAGCACCGGGGAGCTGTTTTTT. It codes for CASSRGTSGRSTGELFF.

The chain links TRBV29-1 to TRBJ1-1, with D unclear. CDR1 is SQVTM, CDR2 ANQGSEA, per germline. The V gene lost 2 bases and the J gene lost 0 bases, with 7 bases spanning the gap. The CDR3 consists of 13 residues. CDR3 DNA sequence: TGCAGCGTTGAAAGCCAGATGAACACTGAAGCTTTCTTT. Its protein product is CSVESQMNTEAFF.

This clone has only one observation. The chain uses TRBV19 and TRBJ1-2, with 9 bases lining up with TRBD1. This CDR3 spans 17 amino acids. V lost 7 bases to trimming and J lost 4 bases; unmatched junction nucleotides: 16. Germline assignment: CDR1 LNHDA and CDR2 SQIVND (reference sequence). The CDR3 DNA is TGTGCCAGTATTGGGATTACAGGGGGCCCATCGTCCTATGGCTACACCTTC. Amino acids: CASIGITGGPSSYGYTF.

This chain links TRBV12-5 with TRBJ2-2, with D uncertain. This CDR3 is built from 16 residues. The V end lost 3 bases, the J end lost 4 bases, and 15 bases lay between the germline ends. Germline V lookup: CDR1 LGHNT, CDR2 FRNRAP. The CDR3 spells CASGFPGSAATGELFF. Written as DNA, the CDR3 is TGTGCTAGTGGTTTCCCCGGATCCGCGGCCACCGGGGAGCTGTTTTTT.

The rearrangement uses TRBV5-6 and TRBJ1-1, with D possibly TRBD1 on 5 matching bases. CDR3 length equals 13 residues. V was cut by 1 base and J by 7 bases, with 11 bases left in between. Germline V gene lookup returns CDR1 SGHDT and CDR2 YYEEEE. CDR3 sequence: CASSLTGAFEAFF. The CDR3 nucleotides are TGTGCCAGCAGCTTGACAGGAGCTTTTGAAGCTTTCTTT.

The rearrangement links TRBV5-6 to TRBJ2-7; D perhaps matches TRBD2 (6 bases). This CDR3 comprises 13 residues. The V and J ends lost 4 bases and 2 bases respectively, with 10 bases between them. The germline V gene has CDR1 SGHDT and CDR2 YYEEEE. CDR3 protein: CASSRRVPYEQYF. CDR3 in DNA: TGTGCCAGCAGCCGGAGGGTCCCCTACGAGCAGTACTTC.

The chain carries TRBV24-1 and TRBJ1-1; a weak D match, TRBD1 (6 bases). CDR1 and CDR2 from the germline V gene are KGHDR and SFDVKD. The V end lost 3 bases, the J end lost 3 bases, and 10 bases lay between the germline ends. The CDR3 is 14 residues long. DNA of the CDR3: TGTGCCACCAGTGATAACAGGGAGTACACTGAAGCTTTCTTT. It codes for CATSDNREYTEAFF.

The chain couples TRBV19 to TRBJ1-1; D perhaps matches TRBD1 (5 bases). Germline lookup yields CDR1 LNHDA and CDR2 SQIVND (reference sequence). The length of the CDR3 is 15 residues. Trimming removed 4 bases at V and 4 bases at J, with 16 bases between. As DNA, the CDR3 is TGTGCCAGTAGTACCGTGGCAGGGATCGGCACTGAAGCTTTCTTT. Translated: CASSTVAGIGTEAFF.

The chain couples TRBV18 to TRBJ2-1; D is uncertain. CDR1 and CDR2 from the germline V gene are KGHSH and LQKENI. V lost 6 bases to trimming and J lost 8 bases, with 14 bases between them. This CDR3 is 13 amino acids long. In DNA, the CDR3 is TGTGCCAGCTCCCCGGCAGGAGATGATGAGCAGTTCTTC. Protein product: CASSPAGDDEQFF.

This clone appeared a few times. The chain has TRBV14 and TRBJ2-2, with D hard to call. The germline V gene encodes CDR1 SGHDN and CDR2 FVKESK. With 2 bases removed from V and 5 bases from J, the gap between germline ends came to 6 bases. This CDR3 is 13 amino acids long. The CDR3 bases are TGTGCCAGCAGCCAATCTAGGACCGGGGAGCTGTTTTTT. Its protein is CASSQSRTGELFF.

The chain carries TRBV7-8 and TRBJ1-4, with D perhaps matching TRBD1 (5 bases). CDR3 length: 15 amino acids. Between the trimmed V and J ends, which lost 1 base and 5 bases, there was a span of 11 bases. Germline CDR1 is SGHVS and CDR2 is FQNEAQ. The chain's CDR3 is CASSLEAGANEKLFF. CDR3 bases: TGTGCCAGCAGCTTAGAAGCCGGGGCAAATGAAAAACTGTTTTTT. Filled out from reference TRBV7-8 and TRBJ1-4, the complete variable domain reads GAGVSQSPRYKVAKRGQDVALRCDPISGHVSLFWYQQALGQGPEFLTYFQNEAQLDKSGLPSDRFFAERPEGSVSTLKIQRTQQEDSAVYLCASSLEAGANEKLFFGSGTQLSVL.

The chain has TRBV5-1 and TRBJ2-2; TRBD2 matches 11 bases. V shed 3 bases and J 6 bases; nucleotides not matched to a gene: 1. The CDR3 runs to 14 residues. Germline values: CDR1 SGHRS, CDR2 YFSETQ. Here the CDR3 reads CASSSGLAAGELFF. DNA of the CDR3: TGCGCCAGCAGCTCGGGACTAGCGGCCGGGGAGCTGTTTTTT.

J is TRBJ1-6 and V is TRBV7-2, with 9 positions matching TRBD1. This CDR3 is built from 14 residues. The V gene end was trimmed by 5 bases and the J gene end by 9 bases; junction bases not matched to a gene: 5. CDR1 and CDR2 (germline): SGHTA, FQGNSA. The CDR3 nucleotides are TGTGCCAGCAGCCCGGGACAGGGTGGTTCACCCCTCCACTTT. Encoded protein: CASSPGQGGSPLHF.

The rearrangement uses TRBV6-4 and TRBJ1-1; 7 bases align to TRBD1. Trimming cost V 6 bases and J 4 bases; bases outside gene matches: 8. The CDR3 is 14 residues long. Germline CDR1 reads MRHNA; CDR2 reads SNTAGT. CDR3 DNA sequence: TGTGCCAGCAGCGCCCAGGGGGGAGGCACTGAAGCTTTCTTT. It codes for CASSAQGGGTEAFF.

V gene TRBV11-3 combines with J gene TRBJ2-1, with 7 bases aligning to TRBD1. The CDR3 is 16 amino acids. The V and J ends lost 0 bases and 4 bases, in that order; junction bases with no gene match: 6. CDR1 is SGHNT and CDR2 is YENEEA in the germline V gene. CDR3 nucleotides: TGTGCCAGCAGCTTAGACCGGGACAGCAAATACAATGAGCAGTTCTTC. It translates to CASSLDRDSKYNEQFF.

V and J are TRBV2 and TRBJ2-1; 12 bases are shared with TRBD2. Germline V gene data show CDR1 as SNHLY and CDR2 as FYNNEI. The ends lost 5 bases at V and 8 bases at J; junction bases unmatched: 4. The CDR3 is 14 residues long. CDR3 in amino acids: CASSSGTSGYEQFF. For the CDR3, the DNA is TGTGCCAGCAGTTCCGGGACTAGCGGGTATGAGCAGTTCTTC.